The clone carrying this TCR beta chain has a handful of counts. What it binds is not known. The same CDR3 is also encoded by other DNA sequences in this sample. There are 15 residues in the CDR3. V was clipped by 5 bases and J by 7 bases, with 18 bases between them. In germline, CDR1 is SEHNR, CDR2 FQNEAQ (reference sequence). The data derive from a study of beta chain features in type 1 diabetes. Study findings and constraints: HLA effects on TCRB rearrangement stayed unresolved here. Patients' naive, central memory and regulatory TCRB repertoires appeared more alike than those of healthy donors.

TCRB transcripts that were expressed got sequenced, as all of the isolated RNA had been reverse transcribed. TCRdb's copy holds only in-frame clones and misses some; the assay was immunoSEQ multiplex PCR. The sample includes hundreds of thousands of clones, 30% of them seen just once. CD45RO/CCR7/CD25/CD127/CD95/CD27 sorting isolated CD4+ naive, central memory, regulatory and stem cell-like memory cells. Each of the sorted populations had a purity greater than 98%. Sequences were obtained from naive CD4+ T cells from blood. The rearrangement joins TRBV7-9 to TRBJ2-1, with TRBD1 as a possible D gene (8 bases). This clonotype originated in a man younger than 30 in good health. The CDR3 DNA reads as TGTGCCAGCAGCCCCAACAGGGGGGGGTGGAATGAGCAGTTCTTC. This gives the protein CASSPNRGGWNEQFF.